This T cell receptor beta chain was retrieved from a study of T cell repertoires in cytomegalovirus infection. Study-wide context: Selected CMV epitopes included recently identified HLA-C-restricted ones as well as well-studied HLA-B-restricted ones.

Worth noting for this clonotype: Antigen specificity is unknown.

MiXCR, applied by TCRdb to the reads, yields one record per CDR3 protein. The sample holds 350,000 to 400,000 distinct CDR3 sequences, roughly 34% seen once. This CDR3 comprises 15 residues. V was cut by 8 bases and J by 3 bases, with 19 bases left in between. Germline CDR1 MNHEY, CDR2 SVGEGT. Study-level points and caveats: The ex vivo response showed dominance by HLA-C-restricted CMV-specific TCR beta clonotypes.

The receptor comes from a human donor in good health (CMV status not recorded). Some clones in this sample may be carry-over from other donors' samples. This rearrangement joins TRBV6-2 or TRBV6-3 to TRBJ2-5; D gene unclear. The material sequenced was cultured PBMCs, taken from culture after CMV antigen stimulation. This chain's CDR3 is CASSPTTLPKETQYF. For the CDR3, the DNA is TGTGCCAGCTCCCCGACCACTCTACCAAAAGAGACCCAGTACTTC.